Listed below are T cell receptor beta chains from one sample, sequenced in a study of CD8 T cells in Susac syndrome. One entry per CDR3 protein, called by TCRdb with MiXCR from the immunoSEQ multiplex PCR reads. Among about 53,000 distinct CDR3 sequences listed, roughly 94% were seen once. Sequences were obtained from CD8+ T cells from PBMCs. The receptor set was obtained from a human donor with Susac syndrome. Both conserved end residues are part of each CDR3. The D gene is left open where the match is weak. Not every row has a clone size; where given, it reads once, few, many or a size class.

V gene	D gene	clone size	J gene	CDR3 DNA	CDR3 protein
TRBV29-1	.	.	TRBJ1-2	TGCAGCGTTGACCCCGGAGCTAACTATGGCTACACCTTC	CSVDPGANYGYTF
TRBV20-1	.	.	TRBJ1-5	TGCAGTGCTAGAGAAGCGCCAGGGAGGACACCCAGGGTTCAGCCCCAGCATTTT	CSAREAPGRTPRVQPQHF
TRBV5-4	.	.	TRBJ2-5	TGTGCCAGCAGCAGTGGCCGATCAGAGACCCAGTACTTC	CASSSGRSETQYF
TRBV2	.	.	TRBJ1-2	TGTGCCAGCAGTGAAGCGGGGACATCCGGCGGCTACACCTTC	CASSEAGTSGGYTF
TRBV21-1	.	.	TRBJ2-1	TGCAGGGGACTAGCGGGGGAGAGGGAGCAGTTCTTC	CRGLAGEREQFF
TRBV5-6	.	.	TRBJ2-7	TGTGCCAGCAGCTTGATGGCGGGGGCCCTAACCTACGAGCAGTACTTC	CASSLMAGALTYEQYF
TRBV20-1	.	.	TRBJ1-1	TGCAGTGCCCCATCGAACACTGAAGCTTTCTTT	CSAPSNTEAFF
TRBV20-1	.	.	TRBJ1-2	TGCAGTGCTAGAGATTACGGGACCTCTAACTATGGCTACACCTTC	CSARDYGTSNYGYTF
TRBV4-3	.	.	TRBJ1-2	TGCGCCAGCAGCCAAGCCGGAGGGGAACACTTATATGGCTACACCTTC	CASSQAGGEHLYGYTF
TRBV29-1	.	.	TRBJ2-3	TGCAGCGTTCTACGGCTGACCGGCACAGATACGCAGTATTTT	CSVLRLTGTDTQYF
TRBV15	.	.	TRBJ2-5	TGTGCCACCAGCAGAGATAGTCGGTCCGGAGAGACCCAGTACTTC	CATSRDSRSGETQYF
TRBV30	.	.	TRBJ1-1	TGTGCGCACCGAGGGGGGCTGAGCACTGAAGCTTTCTTT	CAHRGGLSTEAFF
TRBV29-1	TRBD1	.	TRBJ2-7	TGCAGCGTTGAAGGACAGGGATACCCCTACGAGCAGTACTTC	CSVEGQGYPYEQYF
TRBV25-1	TRBD1	.	TRBJ1-2	TGTGCCAGCAGTGACTTGGACAGGGGTTTAAATGGCTACACCTTC	CASSDLDRGLNGYTF
TRBV5-6	TRBD1	.	TRBJ1-5	TGTGCCAGCAGCTATGCAGGGGGCGCAGGCCGGCAGCCCCAGCATTTT	CASSYAGGAGRQPQHF
TRBV4-2	.	.	TRBJ1-6	TGTGCCAGCAGCCCGAGCTTCGATTCACCCCTCCACTTT	CASSPSFDSPLHF
TRBV28	.	.	TRBJ2-7	TGTGCCAGCAGTGGGGCAGTCTCCTACGAGCAGTACTTC	CASSGAVSYEQYF
TRBV7-9	.	.	TRBJ1-2	TGTGCCAGCAGCTTGGACCGCCTCGACTACACCTTC	CASSLDRLDYTF
TRBV10-3	.	.	TRBJ2-5	TGTGCCATCAGTGGCGAAGAGACCCAGTACTTC	CAISGEETQYF
TRBV27	.	.	TRBJ2-2	TGTGCCAGCAGTTTATCCGCAAACGGCGGGGAGCTGTTTTTT	CASSLSANGGELFF
TRBV7-9	TRBD1	.	TRBJ2-2	TGTGCCAGCAGTTCACAGGGGGCCGGGGAGCTGTTTTTT	CASSSQGAGELFF
TRBV14	.	.	TRBJ1-1	TGTGCCAGCAGCCAGGGTTCCTCTCCTGAAGCTTTCTTT	CASSQGSSPEAFF
TRBV30	.	.	TRBJ2-7	TGTGCCATGGAAGGTAGCGACTCCTACGAGCAGTACTTC	CAMEGSDSYEQYF
TRBV11-2	.	once	TRBJ2-1	TGTGCCAGCAGCTTAGATTTCGTCCCGAGCTCCTACAATGAGCAGTTCTTC	CASSLDFVPSSYNEQFF
TRBV28	TRBD1	.	TRBJ1-5	TGTGCCAGCAGTTTAAAGAGACAGGGGATGAATCAGCCCCAGCATTTT	CASSLKRQGMNQPQHF
TRBV13	.	.	TRBJ2-2	TGTGCCAGCAGCTTAGGCCCTCGGGCTGGGGAGCTGTTTTTT	CASSLGPRAGELFF
TRBV7-9	.	.	TRBJ2-5	TGTGCCAGCAGTGCCACGGGATTCTACTTC	CASSATGFYF
TRBV29-1	.	.	TRBJ2-7	TGCAGCGTTGTAGTAGGTGGTATCGCGTACGAGCAGTACTTC	CSVVVGGIAYEQYF
TRBV20-1	.	once	TRBJ2-3	TGCAGTGCTAGATCCCCGGACCAAACAGATACGCAGTATTTT	CSARSPDQTDTQYF
TRBV27	TRBD2	once	TRBJ2-3	TGTGCCAGCAGTCCCCAGGTCCATACTAGCGAGGAAGTAAAAGATACGCAGTATTTT	CASSPQVHTSEEVKDTQYF
TRBV7-2	.	.	TRBJ1-2	TGTGCCAGCAGCTTCCGCTCGACAGACTACACCTTC	CASSFRSTDYTF
TRBV3-1	.	.	TRBJ2-7	TGTGCCAGCAGCCCTGGGAGCACGGGGCTTTCCTACGAGCAGTACTTC	CASSPGSTGLSYEQYF
TRBV10-3	.	.	TRBJ2-3	TGTGCCATCGGGGGTAGCACAGATACGCAGTATTTT	CAIGGSTDTQYF
TRBV12-3/TRBV12-4	.	.	TRBJ2-7	TGTGCCAGCAGGGGGGACTGGGACGAGCAGTACTTC	CASRGDWDEQYF
TRBV9	TRBD1	.	TRBJ1-1	TGTGCCAGCGGACGGACAGGGGCGAACACTGAAGCTTTCTTT	CASGRTGANTEAFF
TRBV19	.	.	TRBJ2-3	TGTGCCAGTAGCTGGACGCGTACCAGCACAGATACGCAGTATTTT	CASSWTRTSTDTQYF
TRBV3-1	.	.	TRBJ2-5	TGTGCCAGCAGCCAAATCGGTAGCGCTACACAAGAGACCCAGTACTTC	CASSQIGSATQETQYF
TRBV30	.	.	TRBJ1-3	TGTGCCTGGAGTATCGGAACAGTGCGGTTCTCTGGAAACACCATATATTTT	CAWSIGTVRFSGNTIYF
TRBV30	TRBD2	.	TRBJ2-7	TGTGCCTGGATGGGTCTAGCGGGGGTCGAGCAGTACTTC	CAWMGLAGVEQYF
TRBV20-1	.	once	TRBJ2-7	TGCAGTGCTATCCCGGACTCCACAACCAGCTCCTACGAGCAGTACTTC	CSAIPDSTTSSYEQYF
TRBV4-1	.	.	TRBJ2-7	TGCGCCAGCAGCCACGGTCCAGGGATCTACGAGCAGTACTTC	CASSHGPGIYEQYF
TRBV25-1	.	.	TRBJ2-6	TGTGCCAGCAGTGACAAGGGTTCCCCTGGGGCCAACGTCCTGACTTTC	CASSDKGSPGANVLTF
TRBV3-1	.	.	TRBJ2-7	TGTGCCAGCAGCCAATGGGACCGAAACTACGAGCAGTACTTC	CASSQWDRNYEQYF
TRBV5-4	.	.	TRBJ2-2	TGTGCCAGCAGCTTGGAAAGCACCGGGGAGCTGTTTTTT	CASSLESTGELFF
TRBV12-3/TRBV12-4	TRBD2	.	TRBJ2-7	TGTGCCAGCACCAATCGGGAGGGGAACTACGAGCAGTACTTC	CASTNREGNYEQYF
TRBV29-1	.	once	TRBJ2-2	TGCAGCGTTCCGTATACGAACACCGGGGAGCTGTTTTTT	CSVPYTNTGELFF
TRBV20-1	.	.	TRBJ1-1	TGCAGTGCTAGTGGCGTTCAGAACACTGAAGCTTTCTTT	CSASGVQNTEAFF
TRBV15	TRBD2	.	TRBJ2-3	TGTGCCACCAGCAGGAAGCGGGGGGCAGATACGCAGTATTTT	CATSRKRGADTQYF
TRBV9	TRBD1	.	TRBJ1-5	TGTGCCAGCAGCCGGGGACAGGAGGGACAGCCCCAGCATTTT	CASSRGQEGQPQHF
TRBV29-1	.	.	TRBJ1-1	TGCAGCGTTGGAAGCAGGGAGAACACTGAAGCTTTCTTT	CSVGSRENTEAFF